A single sample gave rise to the 11 T cell receptor beta chains below, sequenced in a study of blood T cell repertoires in COVID-19. TCRdb's table, derived via immunoSEQ multiplex PCR, lists solely in-frame clones and lacks some. Of roughly 220,000 clones listed, about four fifths are singletons. The specimen sequenced was peripheral blood. These receptors all stem from a woman aged 60 to 75 with acute or convalescent COVID-19.

CDR3 DNA sequence: TGTGCCAGCGCCGGGACACGGAGAGAAAAACTGTTTTTT. It is translated as CASAGTRREKLFF. The rearrangement links TRBV6-5 to TRBJ1-4, with a possible D match to TRBD1 (6 bases). Germline-derived CDR1 and CDR2 are MNHEY and SVGAGI. V lost 8 bases, J lost 8 bases, and 15 bases lay in between. The CDR3 extends over 13 amino acids.

The CDR3, as DNA: TGTGCCAGCAGCTTACAGGACTCCTACGAGCAGTACTTC. Amino acid sequence: CASSLQDSYEQYF. This chain links TRBV7-2 with TRBJ2-7; no clear D. This CDR3 contains 13 residues. V was shortened by 2 bases and J by 0 bases, with 5 bases between the two germline ends. The germline gives CDR1 SGHTA, CDR2 FQGNSA.

The CDR3, as DNA: TGTGCCAGCAGTTACCAGGGTAATCTTTACGAGCAGTACTTC. Its protein product is CASSYQGNLYEQYF. The gene calls are TRBV28 and TRBJ2-7, with D possibly being TRBD1 (5 bases). CDR3 length: 14 amino acids. Trimming cost V 4 bases and J 4 bases, with 14 bases left between them. In germline, CDR1 is MDHEN, CDR2 SYDVKM.

The J gene is TRBJ2-1, the V gene TRBV11-2; 11 positions match TRBD2. There are 17 residues in the CDR3. Germline V gives CDR1 SGHAT, CDR2 FQNNGV. With V trimmed by 5 bases and J by 3 bases, 9 bases remained unmatched. CDR3 residues: CASSPISGGALYNEQFF. CDR3 nucleotides: TGTGCCAGCAGCCCCATTAGCGGGGGGGCCCTCTACAATGAGCAGTTCTTC.

The J gene is TRBJ1-2, the V gene TRBV5-1; D possibly corresponds to TRBD1 (6 bases). Germline CDR1 SGHRS, CDR2 YFSETQ. The CDR3 is 14 residues long. Between the trimmed V and J ends, which lost 0 bases and 8 bases, there was a span of 14 bases. The CDR3: CASSLVSAQGGYTF. CDR3 bases: TGCGCCAGCAGCTTGGTGTCTGCCCAGGGGGGCTACACCTTC.

The chain uses TRBV4-3 and TRBJ2-7, with TRBD1 matching over 9 bases. The CDR3 has 13 residues. The germline V gene has CDR1 LGHNA and CDR2 YSLEER. V was pared by 4 bases and J by 6 bases, with 4 bases of the junction left unmatched. Here the CDR3 DNA reads TGCGCCAGCAGCCCCGGGACAGGGTTCGAGCAGTACTTC. Its translation: CASSPGTGFEQYF.

The rearrangement uses TRBV5-1 and TRBJ1-4, with D possibly matching TRBD1 (6 bases). The V gene lost 1 base and the J gene lost 4 bases, with 11 bases spanning the gap. Germline loops: CDR1 SGHRS, CDR2 YFSETQ. This CDR3 is 15 amino acids long. CDR3 sequence (DNA): TGCGCCAGCAGCTTGCAGGGGACCATTAATGAAAAACTGTTTTTT. Its protein product is CASSLQGTINEKLFF.

The V call is TRBV19, the J call TRBJ1-2, with D possibly being TRBD1 (5 bases). V dropped 2 bases and J dropped 3 bases, with 22 bases sitting between them. The CDR3 extends over 18 amino acids. The germline gives CDR1 LNHDA, CDR2 SQIVND (reference sequence). The CDR3 sequence: CASSISSITGNLYYGYTF. For the CDR3, the DNA is TGTGCCAGTAGTATATCCTCCATAACAGGCAACCTATACTATGGCTACACCTTC. Supplemented by reference TRBV19 and TRBJ1-2, the full variable domain reads DGGITQSPKYLFRKEGQNVTLSCEQNLNHDAMYWYRQDPGQGLRLIYYSQIVNDFQKGDIAEGYSVSREKKESFPLTVTSAQKNPTAFYLCASSISSITGNLYYGYTFGSGTRLTVV.

The V and J genes are TRBV9 and TRBJ1-2; D not certain. Germline CDR1 SGDLS, CDR2 YYNGEE. V dropped 0 bases and J dropped 3 bases, with 9 bases sitting between them. The CDR3 loop spans 14 amino acids. The CDR3 here is CASSVDPGHYGYTF. The CDR3 region has the DNA TGTGCCAGCAGCGTAGATCCAGGCCACTATGGCTACACCTTC.

V usage is TRBV28 and J usage is TRBJ2-7, with TRBD2 matching over 8 bases. The CDR3 covers 14 residues. V dropped 6 bases and J dropped 0; count of bases not matched to a gene: 4. Germline V lookup: CDR1 MDHEN, CDR2 SYDVKM. CDR3 in amino acids: CASRGLVPSYEQYF. In DNA, the CDR3 is TGTGCCAGCAGGGGACTAGTTCCCTCCTACGAGCAGTACTTC.

The CDR3 region is CASSLRGAQDTQYF. As DNA, the CDR3 is TGTGCCAGCAGCTTACGGGGGGCCCAGGATACGCAGTATTTT. The chain links TRBV7-9 to TRBJ2-3, with TRBD2 as a possible D gene (7 bases). Germline loops: CDR1 SEHNR, CDR2 FQNEAQ (reference sequence). CDR3 length equals 14 residues. V was trimmed by 2 bases and J by 6 bases, leaving 12 bases between them.